The sequence of this T cell receptor (beta chain) was determined in a study of identical twins (dated by TCRdb to about 2016). General notes on the study: To test whether fetal clonotypes persist, the study used deep sequencing on TCR alpha and beta repertoires from monozygotic twins, unrelated adults of various ages, and cord blood. Replicate twin experiments were performed at different times using different library preparation protocols to rule out contamination. Here is what the overall study found, with its caveats: Abundant cord blood beta clonotypes had fewer insertions, young adult naive repertoires showed a similar but weaker trend, and memory repertoires showed no such trend. Compared with coincidental sharing between unrelated individuals, out-of-frame TCR alpha sequences shared between twins showed an excess of sequences with low generation probability. Conclusions relied on cross-sectional statistical analysis, since the same donors could not be followed over many years. Zero-insertion analyses could be partly confounded by invariant T cells such as MAIT and iNKT, though diverse VJ usage argued against such confounding for most clonotypes. In monozygotic twins, recombination models systematically underestimated out-of-frame TCR alpha sharing, but the models matched the sharing seen between unrelated individuals. A weaker excess of twin sharing was found in beta out-of-frame sequences because the signal-to-noise ratio was lowered by fewer shared sequences.

To prepare the library, 5' RACE was applied. Instrument on record: Illumina HiSeq 2000. Template switching added a universal primer binding site, and the final cDNA carried a unique molecular identifier that allowed TCR cDNA molecules to be counted accurately. Specific primers in the conserved constant-segment region were used to synthesize first-strand cDNA for TCR alpha and beta chains. To control for contamination, each cDNA library was double barcoded with a SMART-Mk sample barcode plus Illumina barcodes. TruSeq adapter sequences, together with Illumina sample barcodes, were added in two successive PCR steps. The Illumina HiSeq platform was used with custom primers to sequence TCR alpha and beta cDNA libraries. For the original study's pipeline: MiGEC processed the raw reads to extract unique molecular identifiers, while MiXCR was used to determine the CDR3 positions. Recombination models were inferred per individual with the repgenHMM and IGoR tools using an EM algorithm. The analysis of shared clonotypes was done with the tcR package in R, with sharing normalized by the product of cloneset sizes. To study raw recombination free of thymic and clonal selection effects, out-of-frame nonproductive sequences were analyzed. The public reads were run again by TCRdb, first through fastp at Q25 and then through MiXCR, and only productive beta chains were kept. Rows matching on CDR3 protein sequence are summarized as one entry with the most common DNA and genes. The V and J calls, along with clone size, are taken from TCRdb and not from the paper's own processing. Present in this sample are hundreds of thousands of distinct CDR3 sequences, around a sixth of which were seen just once. The ten largest clones add up to around 13% of the sample.

Concerning this clonotype itself: Its antigen remains undetermined. One end of the junction does not line up with germline, which may come from a read error.

All donors were healthy Caucasians. The twin cohort comprised three pairs of female monozygotic twins, all aged roughly 18 to 30 years. Peripheral blood mononuclear cells were the source from which RNA for the TCR libraries was isolated. The sample also formed part of further work on T cells expressing NK-cell markers. Per that second paper: TCR beta-chain repertoires were profiled in sorted CD3+CD56+NKG2C+, CD3+CD56+NKG2C- and CD3+CD56-NKG2C+ T-cell subsets from about 8 donors. Among the eight sequenced donors, seven were HCMV-seropositive and one was HCMV-seronegative. To restrict sorting to alphabetaTCR-expressing T cells, an anti-gammadeltaTCR antibody was added in several experiments. In 6 or 7 donors, the dominant CD3+CD56+NKG2C+ clonotypes ranked among the top 10 CD8+ clonotypes, making up roughly 1.0-8% of CD8+ T cells. Those dominant clonotypes were again the most abundant among CD3+CD56-NKG2C+ cells in a few donors, at roughly 28.3-60.1%. Whether the expanded NKG2C-expressing T cell clones were specific for HCMV antigens remained unclear. Randomly selected healthy volunteers, three men and five women, were used as the eight sequenced donors. HCMV serostatus was determined by detecting HCMV-specific IgG in serum with a commercial ELISA kit. For several donors, bulk peripheral blood T-cell repertoires were also sequenced from unsorted PBMC. MIGEC was used to demultiplex reads and group the reads by UMI, and MiTCR was used to assemble and quantify clonotypes. To remove erroneous sequences, TCR cDNA sequences were retained only when supported by two or more reads. The tcR package was used for downstream repertoire analysis, with clonotypes matched between fractions based on CDR3 nucleotide sequence plus V segment. Antigen specificity was annotated against VDJdb with VDJmatch, allowing one amino acid substitution in CDR3.

The sequenced material came from PBMCs. This clonotype was sampled from a woman aged 18-35 years in good health.

The encoded CDR3 is CATSRARGAYKQYF. The DNA reads as follows: TGTGCCACCAGCAGAGCGAGGGGTGCCTACAAGCAGTACTTC. The rearrangement joined TRBV15 to TRBJ2-7, with the D call perhaps TRBD1 or TRBD2, as 5 bases match in each case. Reading from cysteine to phenylalanine, the CDR3 counts 14 amino acids. Here the CDR3 DNA is all that survives: 42 bases in frame from base 1. Looking up the germline V gene (reference sequence) yields CDR1 LNHNV and CDR2 YYDKDF.